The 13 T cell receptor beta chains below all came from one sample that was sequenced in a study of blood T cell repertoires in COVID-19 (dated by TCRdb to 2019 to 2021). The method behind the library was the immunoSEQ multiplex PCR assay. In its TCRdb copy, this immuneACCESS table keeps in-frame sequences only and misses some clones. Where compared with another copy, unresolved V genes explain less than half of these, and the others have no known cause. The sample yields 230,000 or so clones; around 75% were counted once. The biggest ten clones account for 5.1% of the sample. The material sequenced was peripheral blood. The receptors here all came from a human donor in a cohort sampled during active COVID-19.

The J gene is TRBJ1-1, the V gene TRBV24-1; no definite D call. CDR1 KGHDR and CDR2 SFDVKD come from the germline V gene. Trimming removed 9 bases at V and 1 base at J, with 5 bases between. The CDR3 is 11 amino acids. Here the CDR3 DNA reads TGTGCCACCCAGAAGAACACTGAAGCTTTCTTT. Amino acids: CATQKNTEAFF.

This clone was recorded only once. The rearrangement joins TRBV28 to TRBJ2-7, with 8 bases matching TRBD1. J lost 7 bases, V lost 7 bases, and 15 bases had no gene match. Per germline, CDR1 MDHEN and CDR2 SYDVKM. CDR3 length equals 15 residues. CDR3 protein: CASTQTGDLYWEQYF. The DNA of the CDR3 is TGTGCCAGCACTCAGACAGGGGACCTTTATTGGGAGCAGTACTTC.

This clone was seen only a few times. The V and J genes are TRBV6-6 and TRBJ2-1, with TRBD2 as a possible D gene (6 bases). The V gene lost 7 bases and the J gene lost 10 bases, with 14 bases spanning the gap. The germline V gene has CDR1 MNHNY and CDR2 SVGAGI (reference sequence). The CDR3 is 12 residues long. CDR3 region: CASKRLGGEQFF. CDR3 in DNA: TGTGCCAGCAAACGGCTTGGGGGGGAGCAGTTCTTC.

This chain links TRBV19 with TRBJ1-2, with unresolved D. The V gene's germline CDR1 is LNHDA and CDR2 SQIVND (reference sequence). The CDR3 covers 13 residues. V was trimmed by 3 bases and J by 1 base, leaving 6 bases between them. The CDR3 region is CASSIEVNYGYTF. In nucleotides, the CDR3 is TGTGCCAGTAGTATTGAGGTTAACTATGGCTACACCTTC.

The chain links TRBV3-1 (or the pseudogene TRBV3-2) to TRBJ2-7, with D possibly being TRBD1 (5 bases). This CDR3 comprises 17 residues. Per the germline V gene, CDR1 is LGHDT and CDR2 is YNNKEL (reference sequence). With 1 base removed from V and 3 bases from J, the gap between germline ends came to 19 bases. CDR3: CASSQAWGGQGGYEQYF. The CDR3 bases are TGTGCCAGCAGCCAAGCTTGGGGTGGGCAGGGTGGCTACGAGCAGTACTTC.

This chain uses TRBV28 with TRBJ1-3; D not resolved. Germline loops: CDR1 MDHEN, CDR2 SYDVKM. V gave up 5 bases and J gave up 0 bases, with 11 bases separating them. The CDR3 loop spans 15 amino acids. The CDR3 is CASSPPQVSGNTIYF. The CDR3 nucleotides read TGTGCCAGCAGTCCGCCGCAGGTCTCTGGAAACACCATATATTTT.

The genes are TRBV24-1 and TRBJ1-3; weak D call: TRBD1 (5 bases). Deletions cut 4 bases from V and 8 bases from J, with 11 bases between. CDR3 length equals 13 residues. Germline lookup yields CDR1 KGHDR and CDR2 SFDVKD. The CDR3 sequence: CATSDIRADTIYF. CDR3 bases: TGTGCCACCAGTGACATCAGGGCGGACACCATATATTTT.

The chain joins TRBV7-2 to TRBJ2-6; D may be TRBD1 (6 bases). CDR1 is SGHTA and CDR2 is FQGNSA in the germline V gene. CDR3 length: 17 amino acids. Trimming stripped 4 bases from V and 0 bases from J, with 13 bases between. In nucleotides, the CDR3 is TGTGCCAGCAGCTCCATCGACAGGCCCTCTGGGGCCAACGTCCTGACTTTC. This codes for CASSSIDRPSGANVLTF. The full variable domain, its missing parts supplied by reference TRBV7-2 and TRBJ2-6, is GAGVSQSPSNKVTEKGKDVELRCDPISGHTALYWYRQSLGQGLEFLIYFQGNSAPDKSGLPSDRFSAERTGGSVSTLTIQRTQQEDSAVYLCASSSIDRPSGANVLTFGAGSRLTVL.

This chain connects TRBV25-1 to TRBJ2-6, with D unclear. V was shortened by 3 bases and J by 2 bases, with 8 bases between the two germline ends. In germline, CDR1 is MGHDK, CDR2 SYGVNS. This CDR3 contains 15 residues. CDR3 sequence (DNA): TGTGCCAGCAGTGATCGACAAGCTGGGGCCAACGTCCTGACTTTC. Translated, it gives CASSDRQAGANVLTF.

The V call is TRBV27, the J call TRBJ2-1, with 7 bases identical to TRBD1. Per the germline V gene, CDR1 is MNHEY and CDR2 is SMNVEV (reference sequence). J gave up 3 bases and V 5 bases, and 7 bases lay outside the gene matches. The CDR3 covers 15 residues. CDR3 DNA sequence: TGTGCCAGCAGTCCGACAGGGACCCTCTACAATGAGCAGTTCTTC. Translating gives CASSPTGTLYNEQFF.

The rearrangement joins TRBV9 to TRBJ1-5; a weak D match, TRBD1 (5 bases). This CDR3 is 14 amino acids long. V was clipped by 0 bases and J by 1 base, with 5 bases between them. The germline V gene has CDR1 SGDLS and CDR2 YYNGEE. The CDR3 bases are TGTGCCAGCAGCGTAGGACAGAGCAATCAGCCCCAGCATTTT. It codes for CASSVGQSNQPQHF. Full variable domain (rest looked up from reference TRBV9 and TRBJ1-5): DSGVTQTPKHLITATGQRVTLRCSPRSGDLSVYWYQQSLDQGLQFLIQYYNGEERAKGNILERFSAQQFPDLHSELNLSSLELGDSALYFCASSVGQSNQPQHFGDGTRLSIL.

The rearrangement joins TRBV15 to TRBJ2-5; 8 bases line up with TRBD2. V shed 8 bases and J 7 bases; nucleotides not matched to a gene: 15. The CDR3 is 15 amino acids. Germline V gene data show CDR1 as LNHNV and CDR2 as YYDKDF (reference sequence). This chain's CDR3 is CATRRGGRTGGTQYF. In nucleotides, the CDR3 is TGTGCCACCCGACGGGGCGGGAGGACCGGGGGGACCCAGTACTTC.

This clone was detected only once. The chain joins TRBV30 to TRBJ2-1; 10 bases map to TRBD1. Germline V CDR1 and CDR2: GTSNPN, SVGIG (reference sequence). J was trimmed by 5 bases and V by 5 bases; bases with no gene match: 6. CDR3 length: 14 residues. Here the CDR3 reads CAWDRDRGDNEQFF. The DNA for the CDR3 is TGTGCCTGGGACCGGGACAGGGGAGACAATGAGCAGTTCTTC.